The clone carrying this TCR beta chain appeared many times. Its antigen is not known. The data were taken from a study of molecular identifiers for immune sequencing clone quantification. Findings of the study overall: Over 98% of effector molecules, yet under 1% of naive-cell molecules, were held by clones above 20 RNA copies.

A CD8+CD4-CCR7+CD45RA+ gate was used to sort naive CD8 T cells. Methods described previously, with TCR primers listed, were used for bulk TCR libraries. Each CDR3 protein is one row after TCRdb ran MiXCR on the PCR reads. Of about 320,000 distinct CDR3 sequences in the sample, around a fifth were seen once. The germline CDR1 and CDR2 sequences are LGHNA and YSLEER. The CDR3 covers 13 residues. V shed 7 bases, J shed 7 bases, and the junction held 7 bases outside the gene matches. Sequencing input: naive CD8+ T cells from blood, with Jurkat cell RNA spiked in. Sample subset: FACS-sorted CD8+CD4-CCR7+CD45RA+ naive T cells. This receptor was taken from a human donor in good health. Some libraries in this study had Jurkat cell RNA spiked in. V usage is TRBV4-3 and J usage is TRBJ1-5; 7 positions match TRBD1. Here the CDR3 reads CASKYRGRQPQHF. CDR3 in DNA: TGCGCCAGCAAGTACAGGGGTCGGCAGCCCCAGCATTTT.